This T cell receptor (beta chain) appears in the sequencing data of a study of T cell responses to AZD1222 COVID-19 vaccine. Overall study findings and caveats: It should be noted that donors were predominantly white British and more often female, and clonal diversity was possibly underestimated. Once two AZD1222 doses were given, Spike-specific TCR breadth and depth went up. Repertoire collection took place solely once the T cell response had peaked.

Assay used: immunoSEQ multiplex PCR; TCRdb lists only in-frame clones, some missing. The sample includes approximately 88,000 clones, 60% to 80% of them seen just once. About this clone: Its specificity is not known.

The receptor's source is an adult in good health. Sequences were derived from peripheral blood, sampled on day 0 of AZD1222 vaccination.

The CDR3 reads CASSLPQTTDTQYF. The DNA for the CDR3 is TGTGCCAGCAGCTTGCCGCAAACCACAGATACGCAGTATTTT. This chain joins TRBV5-4 and TRBJ2-3; D gene ambiguous. Germline V lookup: CDR1 SGHNT, CDR2 YYREEE (reference sequence). V was shortened by 1 base and J by 2 bases, with 8 bases between the two germline ends. The CDR3 runs to 14 residues. Using reference TRBV5-4 and TRBJ2-3 for the parts outside the CDR3, the full variable domain is ETGVTQSPTHLIKTRGQQVTLRCSSQSGHNTVSWYQQALGQGPQFIFQYYREEENGRGNFPPRFSGLQFPNYSSELNVNALELDDSALYLCASSLPQTTDTQYFGPGTRLTVL.